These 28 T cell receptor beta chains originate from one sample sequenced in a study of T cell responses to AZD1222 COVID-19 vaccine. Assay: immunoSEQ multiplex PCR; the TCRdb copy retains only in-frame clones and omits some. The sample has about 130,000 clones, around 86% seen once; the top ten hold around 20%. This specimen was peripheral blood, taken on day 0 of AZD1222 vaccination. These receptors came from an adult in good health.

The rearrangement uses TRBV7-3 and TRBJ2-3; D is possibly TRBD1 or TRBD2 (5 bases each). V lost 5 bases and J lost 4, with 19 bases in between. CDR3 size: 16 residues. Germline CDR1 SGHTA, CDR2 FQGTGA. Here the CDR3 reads CASSPSARLGADTQYF. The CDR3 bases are TGTGCCAGCAGCCCCTCGGCACGCTTGGGGGCAGATACGCAGTATTTT.

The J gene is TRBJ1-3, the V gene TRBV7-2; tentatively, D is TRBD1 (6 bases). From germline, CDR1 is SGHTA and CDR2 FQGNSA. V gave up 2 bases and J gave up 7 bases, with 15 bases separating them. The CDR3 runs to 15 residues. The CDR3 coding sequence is TGTGCCAGCAGCTTATTCGCAGGGGACCGCAACACCATATATTTT. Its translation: CASSLFAGDRNTIYF.

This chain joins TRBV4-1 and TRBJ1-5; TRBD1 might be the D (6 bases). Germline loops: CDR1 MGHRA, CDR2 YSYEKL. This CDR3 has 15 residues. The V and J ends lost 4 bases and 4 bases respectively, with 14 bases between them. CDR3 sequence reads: CASSRSGAPNQPQHF. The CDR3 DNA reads TGCGCCAGCAGCCGATCGGGGGCCCCAAATCAGCCCCAGCATTTT.

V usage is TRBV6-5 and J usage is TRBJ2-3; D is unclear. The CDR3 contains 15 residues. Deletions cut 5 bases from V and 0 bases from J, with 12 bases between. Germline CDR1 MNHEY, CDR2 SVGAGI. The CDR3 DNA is TGTGCCAGCAGTACCACCCTGACTAGCACAGATACGCAGTATTTT. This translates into CASSTTLTSTDTQYF.

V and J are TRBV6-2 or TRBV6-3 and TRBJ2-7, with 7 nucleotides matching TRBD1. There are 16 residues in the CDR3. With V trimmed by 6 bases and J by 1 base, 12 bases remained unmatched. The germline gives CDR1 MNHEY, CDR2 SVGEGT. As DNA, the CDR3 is TGTGCCAGCAGGCCTGCCCCCAGGGGGTGGTCCTACGAGCAGTACTTC. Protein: CASRPAPRGWSYEQYF.

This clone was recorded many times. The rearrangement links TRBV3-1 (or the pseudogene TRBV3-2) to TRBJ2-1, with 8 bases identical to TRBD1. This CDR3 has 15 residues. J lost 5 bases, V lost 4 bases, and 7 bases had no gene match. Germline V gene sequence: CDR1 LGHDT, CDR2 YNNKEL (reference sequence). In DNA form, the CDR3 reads TGTGCCAGCAGCCTGGACAGGGCCCTAAACAATGAGCAGTTCTTC. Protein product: CASSLDRALNNEQFF.

The CDR3 region has the DNA TGTGCCAGCATCGGATTCCCTCCAGAGGCGCAGTATTTT. This sequence encodes CASIGFPPEAQYF. This chain uses TRBV2 with TRBJ2-3; D not certain. Germline CDR1 reads SNHLY; CDR2 reads FYNNEI. V was pared by 7 bases and J by 10 bases, with 18 bases between. The CDR3 extends over 13 amino acids. Full variable domain (remainder filled in from reference TRBV2 and TRBJ2-3): EPEVTQTPSHQVTQMGQEVILRCVPISNHLYFYWYRQILGQKVEFLVSFYNNEISEKSEIFDDQFSVERPDGSNFTLKIRSTKLEDSAMYFCASIGFPPEAQYFGPGTRLTVL.

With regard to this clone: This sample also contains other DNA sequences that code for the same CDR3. The DNA of the CDR3 is TGTGCCAGCAGCTCCCGCACTGAAGCTTTCTTT. Amino acid sequence: CASSSRTEAFF. V gene TRBV11-2 combines with J gene TRBJ1-1, with D hard to call. V lost 4 bases and J lost 4, with 4 bases in between. In germline, CDR1 is SGHAT, CDR2 FQNNGV. The CDR3 extends over 11 amino acids. Complete variable domain (other parts from reference TRBV11-2 and TRBJ1-1): EAGVAQSPRYKIIEKRQSVAFWCNPISGHATLYWYQQILGQGPKLLIQFQNNGVVDDSQLPKDRFSAERLKGVDSTLKIQPAKLEDSAVYLCASSSRTEAFFGQGTRLTVV.

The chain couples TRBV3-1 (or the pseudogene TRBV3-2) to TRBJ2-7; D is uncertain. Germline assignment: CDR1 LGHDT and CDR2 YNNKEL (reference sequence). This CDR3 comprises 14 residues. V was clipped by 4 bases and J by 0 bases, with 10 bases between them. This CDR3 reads CASSPLVSSYEQYF. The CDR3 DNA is TGTGCCAGCAGCCCCCTCGTCAGCTCCTACGAGCAGTACTTC.

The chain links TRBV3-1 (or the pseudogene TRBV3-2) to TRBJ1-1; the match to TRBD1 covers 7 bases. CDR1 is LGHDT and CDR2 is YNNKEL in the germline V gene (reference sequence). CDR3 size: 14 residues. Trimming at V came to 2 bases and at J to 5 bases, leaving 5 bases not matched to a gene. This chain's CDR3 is CASSQPGGGTEAFF. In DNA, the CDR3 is TGTGCCAGCAGCCAACCAGGGGGGGGGACTGAAGCTTTCTTT.

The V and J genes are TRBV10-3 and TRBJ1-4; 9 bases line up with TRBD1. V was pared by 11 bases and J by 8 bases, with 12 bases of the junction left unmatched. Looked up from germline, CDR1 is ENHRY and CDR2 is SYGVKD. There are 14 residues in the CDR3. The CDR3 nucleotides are TGTGCCTCCAGGGGGGGACAGGGAGACGAAAAACTGTTTTTT. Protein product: CASRGGQGDEKLFF.

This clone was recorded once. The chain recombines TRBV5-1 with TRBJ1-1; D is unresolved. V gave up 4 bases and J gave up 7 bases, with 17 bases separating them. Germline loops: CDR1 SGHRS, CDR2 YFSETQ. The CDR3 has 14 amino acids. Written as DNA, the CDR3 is TGCGCCAGCAGCGGGATAAGCCCGTACGGTGAAGCTTTCTTT. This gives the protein CASSGISPYGEAFF.

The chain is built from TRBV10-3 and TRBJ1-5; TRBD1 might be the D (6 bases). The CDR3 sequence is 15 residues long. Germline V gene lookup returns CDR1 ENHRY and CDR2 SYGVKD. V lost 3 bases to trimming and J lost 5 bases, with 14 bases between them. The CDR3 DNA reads TGTGCCATCAGTGACGGGCAGGGGCGGGATCAGCCCCAGCATTTT. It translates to CAISDGQGRDQPQHF.

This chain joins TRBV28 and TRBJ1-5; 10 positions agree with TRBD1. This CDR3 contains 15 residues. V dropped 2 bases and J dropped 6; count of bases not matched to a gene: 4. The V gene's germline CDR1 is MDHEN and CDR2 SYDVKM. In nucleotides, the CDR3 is TGTGCCAGCAGTTTAAGACAGGGGGCCGCTCAGCCCCAGCATTTT. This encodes CASSLRQGAAQPQHF.

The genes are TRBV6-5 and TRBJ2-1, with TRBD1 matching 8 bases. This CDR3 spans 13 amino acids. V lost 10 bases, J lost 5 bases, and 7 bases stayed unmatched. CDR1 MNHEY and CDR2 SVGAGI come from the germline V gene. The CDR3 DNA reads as TGTGCCACCAACAGGGGGATTGACAATGAGCAGTTCTTC. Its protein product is CATNRGIDNEQFF.

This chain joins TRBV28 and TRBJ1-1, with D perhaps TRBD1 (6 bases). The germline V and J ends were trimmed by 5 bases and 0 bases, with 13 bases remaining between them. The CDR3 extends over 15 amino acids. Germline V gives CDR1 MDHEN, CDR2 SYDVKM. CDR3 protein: CASSPPGGMNTEAFF. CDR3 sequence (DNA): TGTGCCAGCAGTCCCCCGGGGGGCATGAACACTGAAGCTTTCTTT.

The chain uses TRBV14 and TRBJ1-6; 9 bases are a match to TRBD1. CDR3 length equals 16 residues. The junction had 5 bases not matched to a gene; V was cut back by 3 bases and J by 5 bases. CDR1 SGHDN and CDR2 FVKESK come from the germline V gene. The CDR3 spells CASSHFGQGNNSPLHF. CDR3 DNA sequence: TGTGCCAGCAGCCACTTTGGACAGGGGAATAATTCACCCCTCCACTTT.

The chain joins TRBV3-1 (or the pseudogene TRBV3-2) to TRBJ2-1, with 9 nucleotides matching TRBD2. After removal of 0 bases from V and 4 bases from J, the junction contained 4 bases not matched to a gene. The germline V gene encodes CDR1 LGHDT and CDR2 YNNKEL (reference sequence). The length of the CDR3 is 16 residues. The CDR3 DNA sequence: TGTGCCAGCAGCCAAGATCTCACTAGCGGGTACAATGAGCAGTTCTTC. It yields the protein CASSQDLTSGYNEQFF.

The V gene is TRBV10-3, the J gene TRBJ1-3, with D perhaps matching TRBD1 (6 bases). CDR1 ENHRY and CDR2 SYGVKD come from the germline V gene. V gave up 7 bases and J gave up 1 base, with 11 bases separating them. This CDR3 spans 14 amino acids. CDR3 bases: TGTGCCATCAACCAGGGGACGTCTGGAAACACCATATATTTT. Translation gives CAINQGTSGNTIYF.

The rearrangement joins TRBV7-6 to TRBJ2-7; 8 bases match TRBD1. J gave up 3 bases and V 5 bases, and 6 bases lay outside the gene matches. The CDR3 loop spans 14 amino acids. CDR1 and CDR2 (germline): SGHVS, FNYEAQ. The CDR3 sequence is CASSRTGKHYEQYF. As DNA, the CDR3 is TGTGCCAGCAGCCGGACAGGGAAACACTACGAGCAGTACTTC.

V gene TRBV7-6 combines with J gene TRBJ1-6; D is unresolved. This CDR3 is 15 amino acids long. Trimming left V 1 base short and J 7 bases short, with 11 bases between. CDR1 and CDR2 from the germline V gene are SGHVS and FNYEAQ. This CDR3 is CASSLGAAENSPLHF. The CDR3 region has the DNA TGTGCCAGCAGCTTAGGGGCAGCGGAAAATTCACCCCTCCACTTT.

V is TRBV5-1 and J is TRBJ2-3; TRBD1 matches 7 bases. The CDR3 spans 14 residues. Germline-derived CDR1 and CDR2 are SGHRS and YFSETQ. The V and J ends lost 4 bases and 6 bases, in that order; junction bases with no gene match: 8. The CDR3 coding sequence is TGCGCCAGCAGCCCGGGACAGCCCCGGGATACGCAGTATTTT. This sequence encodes CASSPGQPRDTQYF.

The CDR3 nucleotides read TGCGCCAGCAGCCAGGCCCGGTATACTGAAGCTTTCTTT. Its protein product is CASSQARYTEAFF. The chain employs TRBV4-3 and TRBJ1-1; D is undetermined. This CDR3 has 13 amino acids. Per the germline V gene, CDR1 is LGHNA and CDR2 is YSLEER. V lost 3 bases and J 5 bases, leaving 10 bases between the germline ends.

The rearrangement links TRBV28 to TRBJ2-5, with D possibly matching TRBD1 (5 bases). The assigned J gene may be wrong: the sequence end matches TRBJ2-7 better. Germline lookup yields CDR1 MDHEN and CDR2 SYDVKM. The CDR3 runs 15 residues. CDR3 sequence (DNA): TGTGCCAGCAGTTTCTCTCAGGGTAGATCCTACGAGCAGTACTTC. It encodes CASSFSQGRSYEQYF.

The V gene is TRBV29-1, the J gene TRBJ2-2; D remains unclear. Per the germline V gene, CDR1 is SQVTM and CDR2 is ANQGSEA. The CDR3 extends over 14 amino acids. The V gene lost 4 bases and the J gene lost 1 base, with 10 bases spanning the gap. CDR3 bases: TGCAGCGTTGGTCCTCCGGAGAACACCGGGGAGCTGTTTTTT. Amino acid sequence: CSVGPPENTGELFF.

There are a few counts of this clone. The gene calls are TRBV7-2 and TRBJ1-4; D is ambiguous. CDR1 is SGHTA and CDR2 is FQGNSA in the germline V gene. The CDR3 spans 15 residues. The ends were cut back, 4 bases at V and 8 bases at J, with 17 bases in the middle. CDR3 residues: CASSSGAIGAEKLFF. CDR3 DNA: TGTGCCAGCAGCTCAGGCGCGATAGGCGCGGAAAAACTGTTTTTT.

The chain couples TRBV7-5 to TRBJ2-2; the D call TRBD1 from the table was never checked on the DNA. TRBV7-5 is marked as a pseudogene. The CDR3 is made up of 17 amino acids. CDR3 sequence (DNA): TGTGCCAGAAGTTCCCGGTACCGGGACAGAAGGACCGGGGAGCTGTTTTTT. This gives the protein CARSSRYRDRRTGELFF.

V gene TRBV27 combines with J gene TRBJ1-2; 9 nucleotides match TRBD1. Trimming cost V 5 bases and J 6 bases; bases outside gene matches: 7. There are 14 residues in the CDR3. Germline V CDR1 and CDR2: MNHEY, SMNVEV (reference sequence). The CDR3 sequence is CASSGGQGRNGYTF. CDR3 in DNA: TGTGCCAGCAGTGGGGGACAGGGACGAAATGGCTACACCTTC.